This T cell receptor beta chain was observed in a study of OX40 agonist ivuxolimab in advanced cancers. In the study overall: Ivuxolimab, an antibody acting as an agonist of OX40 (CD134), was used to treat patients. Among those treated, three patients had partial responses, one with hepatocellular carcinoma and two with cutaneous melanoma. Study outcomes and limitations: Expanded clones were, on average, more numerous among CD8+ T cells than CD4+.

The germline gives CDR1 SGDLS, CDR2 YYNGEE. Trimming pared 0 bases from V and 0 bases from J, leaving 10 bases between. The CDR3 has 16 amino acids. As to this clone: The antigen is undetermined.

Sampled blood was obtained at baseline, cycle 4 day 1, and cycle 7 day 1. Profiled with immunoSEQ multiplex PCR; TCRdb holds only in-frame clones, not every one. This sample has about 81,000 clones, with approximately 85% found just once. The input for sequencing was CD4+ or CD8+ T cells sorted from blood, taken in a trial of the OX40 agonist ivuxolimab. This receptor was taken from an adult with an advanced solid tumor such as melanoma, head and neck, liver or kidney cancer. The rearrangement joins TRBV9 to TRBJ2-1, with a possible D match to TRBD1 (6 bases). This CDR3 reads CASSVGQATSYNEQFF. The CDR3 DNA reads as TGTGCCAGCAGCGTAGGACAGGCCACCTCCTACAATGAGCAGTTCTTC. The variable domain in full, completed from reference TRBV9 and TRBJ2-1, reads DSGVTQTPKHLITATGQRVTLRCSPRSGDLSVYWYQQSLDQGLQFLIQYYNGEERAKGNILERFSAQQFPDLHSELNLSSLELGDSALYFCASSVGQATSYNEQFFGPGTRLTVL.